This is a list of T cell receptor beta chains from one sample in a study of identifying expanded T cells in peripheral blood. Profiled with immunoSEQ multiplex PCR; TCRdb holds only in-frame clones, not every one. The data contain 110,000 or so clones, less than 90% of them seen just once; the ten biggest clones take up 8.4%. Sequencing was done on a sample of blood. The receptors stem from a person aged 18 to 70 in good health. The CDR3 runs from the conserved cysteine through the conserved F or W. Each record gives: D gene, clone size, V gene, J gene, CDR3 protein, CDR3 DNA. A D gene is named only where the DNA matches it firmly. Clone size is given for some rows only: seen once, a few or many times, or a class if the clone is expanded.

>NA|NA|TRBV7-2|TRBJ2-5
CASSAGLIETQYF
TGTGCCAGCAGCGCCGGACTGATAGAGACCCAGTACTTC
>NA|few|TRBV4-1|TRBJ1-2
CASSQVGSGYTF
TGCGCCAGCAGCCAAGTGGGGAGCGGCTACACCTTC
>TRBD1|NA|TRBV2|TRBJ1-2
CASSRGRTTGASTF
TGTGCCAGCAGTAGGGGGAGAACGACAGGGGCCAGCACCTTC
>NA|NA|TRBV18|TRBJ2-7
CASSQPVTYEQYF
TGTGCCAGCTCGCAACCCGTTACCTACGAGCAGTACTTC
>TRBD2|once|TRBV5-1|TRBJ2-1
CASSTVGLAGAEQFF
TGCGCCAGCAGCACGGTGGGACTAGCGGGAGCCGAGCAGTTCTTC
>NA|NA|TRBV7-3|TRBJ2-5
CASSLRPAGWETQYF
TGTGCCAGCAGCTTAAGGCCTGCGGGGTGGGAGACCCAGTACTTC
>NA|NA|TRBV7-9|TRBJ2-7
CASSLGLADEQYF
TGTGCCAGCAGCTTAGGCCTAGCAGACGAGCAGTACTTC
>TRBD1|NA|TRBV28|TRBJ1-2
CASSPNRGQNGYTF
TGTGCCAGCAGCCCAAACAGGGGGCAAAATGGCTACACCTTC
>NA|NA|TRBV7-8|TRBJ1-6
CASSLIQGPDSPLHF
TGTGCCAGCAGCTTAATTCAGGGCCCGGATTCACCCCTCCACTTT
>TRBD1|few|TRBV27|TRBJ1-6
CASREDRGNSPLHF
TGTGCCAGCAGAGAGGACAGGGGTAATTCACCCCTCCACTTT
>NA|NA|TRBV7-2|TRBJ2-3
CASSFSPGAGTDTQYF
TGTGCCAGCAGTTTCTCCCCGGGGGCCGGCACAGATACGCAGTATTTT
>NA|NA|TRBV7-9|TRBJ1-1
CASILGVGGDTEAFF
TGTGCCAGCATCCTCGGTGTCGGCGGAGACACTGAAGCTTTCTTT
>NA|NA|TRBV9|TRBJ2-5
CASSPTTPETQYF
TGTGCCAGCAGCCCGACTACCCCAGAGACCCAGTACTTC
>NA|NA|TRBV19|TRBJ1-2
CAAWGAGYTF
TGTGCCGCCTGGGGGGCTGGCTACACCTTC
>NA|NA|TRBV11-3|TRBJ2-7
CASSLPGGEQYF
TGTGCCAGCAGCTTACCCGGTGGCGAGCAGTACTTC
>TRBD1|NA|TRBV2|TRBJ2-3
CAGRQGSVSTDTQYF
TGTGCCGGCAGACAGGGGTCGGTTAGCACAGATACGCAGTATTTT
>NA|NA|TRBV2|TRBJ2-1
CASTSDKYNEQFF
TGTGCCAGCACCTCGGACAAGTACAATGAGCAGTTCTTC
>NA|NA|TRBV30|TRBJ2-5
CAWSAGRRETQYF
TGTGCCTGGAGTGCGGGACGGCGAGAGACCCAGTACTTC
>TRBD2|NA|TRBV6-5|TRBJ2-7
CASRPGLAGDYEQYF
TGTGCCAGCAGACCCGGACTAGCGGGAGACTACGAGCAGTACTTC
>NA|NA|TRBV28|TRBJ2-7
CASSNGISYEQYF
TGTGCCAGCAGTAATGGGATCTCCTACGAGCAGTACTTC
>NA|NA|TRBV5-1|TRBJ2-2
CASSLGTQNTGELFF
TGCGCCAGCAGCTTAGGGACTCAGAACACCGGGGAGCTGTTTTTT
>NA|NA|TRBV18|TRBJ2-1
CASSPSLQAAYNEQFF
TGTGCCAGCTCACCATCGTTGCAAGCGGCCTACAATGAGCAGTTCTTC
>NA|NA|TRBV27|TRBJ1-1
CASSRLPRDGTEAFF
TGTGCCAGCAGTCGCCTCCCCCGGGACGGTACTGAAGCTTTCTTT
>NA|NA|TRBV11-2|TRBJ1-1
CASSGGTEAFF
TGTGCCAGCAGCGGAGGAACTGAAGCTTTCTTT
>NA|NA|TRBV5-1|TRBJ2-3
CASSLGAPVDTQYF
TGCGCCAGCAGCTTGGGGGCCCCCGTAGATACGCAGTATTTT
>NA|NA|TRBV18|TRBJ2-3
CASSDRGGADTQYF
TGTGCCAGCTCCGACAGGGGAGGGGCAGATACGCAGTATTTT
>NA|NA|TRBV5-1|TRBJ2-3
CASSLEGRSDTQYF
TGCGCCAGCAGCTTGGAAGGGAGATCAGATACGCAGTATTTT
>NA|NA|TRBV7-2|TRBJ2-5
CASSLALGEIGQETQYF
TGTGCCAGCAGCTTAGCGCTTGGGGAGATAGGCCAAGAGACCCAGTACTTC
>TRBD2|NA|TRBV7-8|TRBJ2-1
CASSLRLAGHNEQFF
TGTGCCAGCAGCTTAAGACTAGCGGGACACAATGAGCAGTTCTTC
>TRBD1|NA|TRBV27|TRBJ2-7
CASRLGRTGPEQYF
TGTGCCAGCAGGTTAGGGAGGACAGGGCCCGAGCAGTACTTC
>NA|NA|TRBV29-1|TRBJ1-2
CSVEARGRDYGYTF
TGCAGCGTTGAGGCTCGGGGCAGGGACTATGGCTACACCTTC